What follows is one T cell receptor beta chain and its context. The sample originates from a study of blood T cells in healthy people across ages. The use of a sample-barcoded 5' primer and a J-beta primer mix characterized a second PCR of roughly 6 to 12 cycles. TCRdb reanalysed the 5' RACE reads using MiXCR and keeps one entry per CDR3 protein. The sample shows some 1.6 million distinct CDR3 sequences, 34% of them seen only once. The receptor was derived from a woman aged 30 to 39 in good health. The sample consisted of blood.

The CDR3 sequence: CASSGTFNYEQYF. Here the CDR3 DNA reads TGTGCCAGTTCCGGGACTTTCAATTACGAGCAGTACTTC. J is TRBJ2-7 and V is TRBV19; D is possibly TRBD2 (6 bases). The germline V gene encodes CDR1 LNHDA and CDR2 SQIVND (reference sequence). V lost 8 bases, J lost 4 bases, and 15 bases lay in between. This CDR3 is 13 amino acids long.